This T cell receptor beta chain stems from a study of T cells in Graves' hyperthyroidism and ophthalmopathy. This clonotype was observed at least ten times. Patients aged 18 to 65 had newly diagnosed hyperthyroidism of under 2 months' duration. Lactation, pregnancy, other autoimmune disease or uncontrolled infection led to exclusion of patients. Blood was drawn at first hyperthyroidism diagnosis, before any ophthalmopathy symptoms. The source of the PBMCs was 8 to 10 ml of fresh peripheral blood. The CDR3 is made up of 14 amino acids. The ends lost 5 bases at V and 5 bases at J; junction bases unmatched: 11. Per the germline V gene, CDR1 is DFQATT and CDR2 is SNEGSKA (reference sequence). The investigators amplified TCR beta CDR3 regions from RNA transcripts. Carried out on the TCR CDR3, a first-round RT-PCR used the HTBI primer set. TCRdb fed the multiplex PCR reads into MiXCR, producing one record per CDR3 protein. The sample has some 250,000 distinct CDR3 sequences; approximately 16% are singletons.

This sequence joins TRBV20-1 and TRBJ2-7; 8 bases agree with TRBD2. This clonotype was obtained from a woman in her 50s with Graves' hyperthyroidism that later progressed to Graves' ophthalmopathy. What was sequenced was blood. The CDR3 loop is CSADTGTSENEQYF. The CDR3 DNA reads as TGCAGTGCTGATACCGGGACTAGTGAGAACGAGCAGTACTTC.